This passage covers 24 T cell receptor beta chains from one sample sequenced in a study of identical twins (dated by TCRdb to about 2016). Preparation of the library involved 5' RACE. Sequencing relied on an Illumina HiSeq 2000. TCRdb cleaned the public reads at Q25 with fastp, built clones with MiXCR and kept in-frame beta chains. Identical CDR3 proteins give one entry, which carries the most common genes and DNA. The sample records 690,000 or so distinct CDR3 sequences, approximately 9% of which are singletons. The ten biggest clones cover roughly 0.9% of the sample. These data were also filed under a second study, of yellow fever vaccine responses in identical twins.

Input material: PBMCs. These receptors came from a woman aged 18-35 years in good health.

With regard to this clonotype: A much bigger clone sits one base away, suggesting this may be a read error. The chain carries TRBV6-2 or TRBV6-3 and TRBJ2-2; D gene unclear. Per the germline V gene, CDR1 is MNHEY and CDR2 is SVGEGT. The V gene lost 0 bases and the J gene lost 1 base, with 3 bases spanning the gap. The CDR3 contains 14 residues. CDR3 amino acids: CASSYSKNTGELFF. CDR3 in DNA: TGTGCCAGCAGTTACTCTAAGAACACCGGGGAGCTGTTTTTT.

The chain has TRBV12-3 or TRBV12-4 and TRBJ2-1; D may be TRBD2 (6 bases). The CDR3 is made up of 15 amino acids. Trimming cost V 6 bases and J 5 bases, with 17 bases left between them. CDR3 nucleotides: TGTGCCAGCAGATCACCGGGACTTCCTAACAATGAGCAGTTCTTC. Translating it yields CASRSPGLPNNEQFF.

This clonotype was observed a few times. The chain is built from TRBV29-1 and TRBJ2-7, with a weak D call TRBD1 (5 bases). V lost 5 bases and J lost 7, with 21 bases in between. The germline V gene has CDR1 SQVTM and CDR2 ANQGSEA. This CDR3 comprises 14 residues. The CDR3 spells CSVSPTAGKGEQYF. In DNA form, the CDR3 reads TGCAGCGTTAGTCCGACGGCAGGGAAAGGAGAGCAGTACTTC.

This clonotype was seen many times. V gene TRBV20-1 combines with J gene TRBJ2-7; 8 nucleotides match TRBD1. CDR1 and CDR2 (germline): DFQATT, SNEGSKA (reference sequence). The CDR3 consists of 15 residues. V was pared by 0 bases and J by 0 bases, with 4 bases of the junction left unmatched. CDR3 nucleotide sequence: TGCAGTGCTAGAGATCGACAGGGGATCTCCTACGAGCAGTACTTC. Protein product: CSARDRQGISYEQYF.

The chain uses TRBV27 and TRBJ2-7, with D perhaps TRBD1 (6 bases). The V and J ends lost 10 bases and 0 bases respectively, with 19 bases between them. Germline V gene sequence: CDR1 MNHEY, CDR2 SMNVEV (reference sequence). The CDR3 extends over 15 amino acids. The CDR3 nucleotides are TGTGCCACACTACCGGAAGGGGGTACCTCCTACGAGCAGTACTTC. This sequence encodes CATLPEGGTSYEQYF.

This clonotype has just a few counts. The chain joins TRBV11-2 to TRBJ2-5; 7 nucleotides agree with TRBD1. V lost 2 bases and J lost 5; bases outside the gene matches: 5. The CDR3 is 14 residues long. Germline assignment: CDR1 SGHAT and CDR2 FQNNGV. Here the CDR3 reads CASSLRPGGETQYF. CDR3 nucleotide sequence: TGTGCCAGCAGCTTACGTCCAGGGGGTGAGACCCAGTACTTC.

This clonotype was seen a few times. The CDR3 is CASSATSEAFF. CDR3 DNA: TGTGCCAGCAGTGCGACTAGTGAAGCTTTCTTT. The rearrangement links TRBV6-6 to TRBJ1-1; D not resolved. The CDR3 totals 11 residues. V lost 5 bases and J lost 7, with 8 bases in between. Germline V lookup: CDR1 MNHNY, CDR2 SVGAGI (reference sequence).

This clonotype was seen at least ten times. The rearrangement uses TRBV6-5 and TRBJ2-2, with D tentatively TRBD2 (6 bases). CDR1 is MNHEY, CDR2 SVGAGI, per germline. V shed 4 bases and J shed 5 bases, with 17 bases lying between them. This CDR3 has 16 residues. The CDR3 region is CASSSGTPTGTGELFF. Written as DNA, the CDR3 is TGTGCCAGCAGTTCCGGGACTCCAACGGGGACCGGGGAGCTGTTTTTT.

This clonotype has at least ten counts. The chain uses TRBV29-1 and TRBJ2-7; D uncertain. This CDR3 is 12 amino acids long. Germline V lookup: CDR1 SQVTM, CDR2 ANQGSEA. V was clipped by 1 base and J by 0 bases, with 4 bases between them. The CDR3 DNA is TGCAGCGTTGAAGGGGACTCCTACGAGCAGTACTTC. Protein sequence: CSVEGDSYEQYF.

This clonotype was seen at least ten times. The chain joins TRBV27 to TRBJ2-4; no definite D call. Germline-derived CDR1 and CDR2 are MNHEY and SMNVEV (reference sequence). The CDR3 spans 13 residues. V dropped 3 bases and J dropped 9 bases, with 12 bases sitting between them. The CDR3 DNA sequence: TGTGCCAGCAGTTTCCGGTCAGTCGGCATTCAGTACTTC. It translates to CASSFRSVGIQYF.

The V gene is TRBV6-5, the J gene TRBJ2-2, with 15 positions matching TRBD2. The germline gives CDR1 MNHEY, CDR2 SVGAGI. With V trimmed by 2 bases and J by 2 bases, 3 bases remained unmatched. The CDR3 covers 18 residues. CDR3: CASSYGTSGGPNTGELFF. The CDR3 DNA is TGTGCCAGCAGTTACGGGACTAGCGGGGGGCCTAACACCGGGGAGCTGTTTTTT.

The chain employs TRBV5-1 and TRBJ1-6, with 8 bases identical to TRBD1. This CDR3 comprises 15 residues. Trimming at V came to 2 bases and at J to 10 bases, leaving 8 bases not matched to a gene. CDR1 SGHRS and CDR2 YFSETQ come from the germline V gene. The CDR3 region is CASSLTGQGRSPLHF. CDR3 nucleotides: TGCGCCAGCAGCTTAACCGGACAGGGTCGGTCACCCCTCCACTTT.

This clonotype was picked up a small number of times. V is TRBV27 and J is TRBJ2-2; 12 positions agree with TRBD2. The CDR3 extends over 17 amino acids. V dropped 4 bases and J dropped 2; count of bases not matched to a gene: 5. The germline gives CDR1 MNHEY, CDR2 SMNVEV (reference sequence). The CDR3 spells CASSSLLAGGNTGELFF. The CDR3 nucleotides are TGTGCCAGCAGTTCTCTACTAGCGGGGGGTAACACCGGGGAGCTGTTTTTT.

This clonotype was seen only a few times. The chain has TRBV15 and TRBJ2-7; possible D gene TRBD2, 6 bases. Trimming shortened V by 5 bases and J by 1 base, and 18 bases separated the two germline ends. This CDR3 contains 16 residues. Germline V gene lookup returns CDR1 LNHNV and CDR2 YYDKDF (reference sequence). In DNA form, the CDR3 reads TGTGCCACCAGCCCTCAATCCGCGGGGAATTCCTACGAGCAGTACTTC. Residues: CATSPQSAGNSYEQYF.

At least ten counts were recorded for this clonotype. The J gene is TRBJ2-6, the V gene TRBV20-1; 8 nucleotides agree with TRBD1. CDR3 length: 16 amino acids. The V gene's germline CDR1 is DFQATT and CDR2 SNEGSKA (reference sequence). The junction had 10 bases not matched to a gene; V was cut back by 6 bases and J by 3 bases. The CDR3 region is CSAPGQGGLGANVLTF. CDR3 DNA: TGCAGTGCCCCCGGACAGGGAGGACTTGGGGCCAACGTCCTGACTTTC.

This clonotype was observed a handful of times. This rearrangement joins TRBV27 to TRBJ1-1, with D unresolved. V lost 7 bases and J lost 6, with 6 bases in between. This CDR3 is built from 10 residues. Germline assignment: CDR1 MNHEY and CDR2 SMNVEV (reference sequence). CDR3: CASTLPEAFF. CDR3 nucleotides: TGTGCCAGCACTCTGCCTGAAGCTTTCTTT.

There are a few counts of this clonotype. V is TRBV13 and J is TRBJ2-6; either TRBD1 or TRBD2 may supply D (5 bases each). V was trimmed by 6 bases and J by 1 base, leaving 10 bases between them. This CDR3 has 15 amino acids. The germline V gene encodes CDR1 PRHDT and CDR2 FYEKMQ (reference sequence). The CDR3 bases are TGTGCCAGCAGTTCCAGGGAGTCTGGGGCCAACGTCCTGACTTTC. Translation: CASSSRESGANVLTF. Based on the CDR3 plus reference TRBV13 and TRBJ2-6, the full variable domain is AAGVIQSPRHLIKEKRETATLKCYPIPRHDTVYWYQQGPGQDPQFLISFYEKMQSDKGSIPDRFSAQQFSDYHSELNMSSLELGDSALYFCASSSRESGANVLTFGAGSRLTVL.

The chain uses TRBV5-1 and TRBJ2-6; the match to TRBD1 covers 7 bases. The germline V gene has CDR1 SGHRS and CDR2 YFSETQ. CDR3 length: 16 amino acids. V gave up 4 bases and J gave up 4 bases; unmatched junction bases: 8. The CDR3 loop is CASSSSTGNGANVLTF. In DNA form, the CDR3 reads TGCGCCAGCAGCAGCTCGACAGGGAACGGGGCCAACGTCCTGACTTTC. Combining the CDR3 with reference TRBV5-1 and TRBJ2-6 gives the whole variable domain KAGVTQTPRYLIKTRGQQVTLSCSPISGHRSVSWYQQTPGQGLQFLFEYFSETQRNKGNFPGRFSGRQFSNSRSEMNVSTLELGDSALYLCASSSSTGNGANVLTFGAGSRLTVL.

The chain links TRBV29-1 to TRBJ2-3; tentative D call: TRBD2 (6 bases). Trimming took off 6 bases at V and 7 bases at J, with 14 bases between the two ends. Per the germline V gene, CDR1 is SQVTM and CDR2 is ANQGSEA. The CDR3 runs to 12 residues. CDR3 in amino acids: CSVDGGGNTQYF. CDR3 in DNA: TGCAGCGTAGACGGGGGTGGAAATACGCAGTATTTT.

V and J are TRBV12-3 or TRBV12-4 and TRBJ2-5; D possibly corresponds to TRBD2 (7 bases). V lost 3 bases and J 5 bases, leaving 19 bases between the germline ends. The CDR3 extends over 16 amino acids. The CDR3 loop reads CASSFFRGGFQETQYF. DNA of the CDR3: TGTGCCAGCAGTTTCTTTCGCGGGGGCTTCCAGGAGACCCAGTACTTC.

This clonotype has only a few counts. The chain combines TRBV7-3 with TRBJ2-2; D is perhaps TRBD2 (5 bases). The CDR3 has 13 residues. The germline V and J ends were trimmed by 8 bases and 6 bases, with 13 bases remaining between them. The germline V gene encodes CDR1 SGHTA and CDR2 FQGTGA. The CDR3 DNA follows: TGTGCCAGCCGCGGGCCCGGCGCCGGGGAGCTGTTTTTT. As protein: CASRGPGAGELFF. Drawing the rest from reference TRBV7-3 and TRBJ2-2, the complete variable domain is GAGVSQTPSNKVTEKGKYVELRCDPISGHTALYWYRQSLGQGPEFLIYFQGTGAADDSGLPNDRFFAVRPEGSVSTLKIQRTERGDSAVYLCASRGPGAGELFFGEGSRLTVL.

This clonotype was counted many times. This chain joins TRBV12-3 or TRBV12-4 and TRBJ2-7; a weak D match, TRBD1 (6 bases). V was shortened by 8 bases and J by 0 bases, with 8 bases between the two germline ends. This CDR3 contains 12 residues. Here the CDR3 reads CASLDSSYEQYF. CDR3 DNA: TGTGCCAGCTTGGACAGCTCCTACGAGCAGTACTTC.

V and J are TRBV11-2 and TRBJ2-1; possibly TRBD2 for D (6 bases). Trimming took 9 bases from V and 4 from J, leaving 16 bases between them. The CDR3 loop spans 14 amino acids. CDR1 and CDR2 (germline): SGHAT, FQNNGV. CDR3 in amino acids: CARRGGLGYNEQFF. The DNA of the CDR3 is TGTGCCAGACGGGGAGGTTTGGGGTACAATGAGCAGTTCTTC.

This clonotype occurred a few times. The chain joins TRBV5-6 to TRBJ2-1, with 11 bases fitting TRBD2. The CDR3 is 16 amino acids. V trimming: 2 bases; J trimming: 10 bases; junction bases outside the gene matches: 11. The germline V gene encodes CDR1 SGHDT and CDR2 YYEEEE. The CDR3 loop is CASSFGTSGRNREQFF. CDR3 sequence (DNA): TGTGCCAGCAGCTTCGGGACTAGCGGAAGAAATCGCGAGCAGTTCTTC.